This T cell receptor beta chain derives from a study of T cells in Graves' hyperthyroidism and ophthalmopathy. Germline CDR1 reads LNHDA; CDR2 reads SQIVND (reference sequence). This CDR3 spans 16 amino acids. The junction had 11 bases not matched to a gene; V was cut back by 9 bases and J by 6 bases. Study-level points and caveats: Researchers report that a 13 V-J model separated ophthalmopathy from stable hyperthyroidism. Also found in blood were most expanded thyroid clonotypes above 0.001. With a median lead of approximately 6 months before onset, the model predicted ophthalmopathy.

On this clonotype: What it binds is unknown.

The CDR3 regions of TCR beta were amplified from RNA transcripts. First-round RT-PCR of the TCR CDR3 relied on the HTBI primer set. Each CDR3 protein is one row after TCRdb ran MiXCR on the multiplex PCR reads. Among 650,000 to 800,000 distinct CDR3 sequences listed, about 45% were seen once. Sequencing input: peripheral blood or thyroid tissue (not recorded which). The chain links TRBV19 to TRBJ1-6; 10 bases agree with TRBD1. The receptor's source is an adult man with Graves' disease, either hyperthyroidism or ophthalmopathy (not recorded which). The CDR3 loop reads CASGRRQGASNSPLHF. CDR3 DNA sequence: TGTGCCAGCGGTCGCAGACAGGGGGCCTCTAATTCACCCCTCCACTTT.